This T cell receptor (beta chain) was recovered during a study of shared clonotypes between healthy human individuals. Evenly divided among several immunoSEQ plates was the genomic DNA of each subset. TCRdb's copy holds only in-frame clones and misses some; the assay was immunoSEQ multiplex PCR. The sample records about 2.1 million clones, roughly 93% being singletons. The naive CD8 fraction comprised CD45RO-negative cells positively selected for CCR7 and excluded terminally differentiated effector memory CD45RA+ cells. Trimming took off 1 base at V and 3 bases at J, with 6 bases between the two ends. CDR3 length equals 13 residues. In germline, CDR1 is LNHNV, CDR2 YYDKDF (reference sequence).

This TCR came from a young man in good health. Some clones in this sample may be carry-over from other donors' samples. The chain recombines TRBV15 with TRBJ1-1; no clear D gene. Specimen: naive CD8+ T cells from PBMCs. CDR3 amino acids: CATSRGTDTEAFF. The CDR3 DNA reads TGTGCCACCAGCAGAGGGACGGACACTGAAGCTTTCTTT.